This T cell receptor beta chain stems from a study of shared clonotypes between healthy human individuals. This table comes from immunoSEQ multiplex PCR, and its TCRdb copy is limited to in-frame clones, with some not included. This table holds millions of clones, roughly 91% found once. The naive CD8 population came from CD45RO-negative cells selected for CCR7, without terminally differentiated effector memory CD45RA+ cells. V lost 2 bases and J 2 bases, leaving 16 bases between the germline ends. Germline CDR1 reads SGHVS; CDR2 reads FQNEAQ. The CDR3 sequence is 18 residues long. Sequenced sample: naive CD8+ T cells from PBMCs. The clonotype comes from a man between 18 and 35 years old in good health. Some clones in this sample may be carry-over from other donors' samples. This rearrangement joins TRBV7-8 to TRBJ2-6; D may be TRBD1 (6 bases). As DNA, the CDR3 is TGTGCCAGCAGCTTACACCAACAGGGAGCAACTGGGGCCAACGTCCTGACTTTC. Protein sequence: CASSLHQQGATGANVLTF. Using reference TRBV7-8 and TRBJ2-6 for the parts outside the CDR3, the full variable domain is GAGVSQSPRYKVAKRGQDVALRCDPISGHVSLFWYQQALGQGPEFLTYFQNEAQLDKSGLPSDRFFAERPEGSVSTLKIQRTQQEDSAVYLCASSLHQQGATGANVLTFGAGSRLTVL.